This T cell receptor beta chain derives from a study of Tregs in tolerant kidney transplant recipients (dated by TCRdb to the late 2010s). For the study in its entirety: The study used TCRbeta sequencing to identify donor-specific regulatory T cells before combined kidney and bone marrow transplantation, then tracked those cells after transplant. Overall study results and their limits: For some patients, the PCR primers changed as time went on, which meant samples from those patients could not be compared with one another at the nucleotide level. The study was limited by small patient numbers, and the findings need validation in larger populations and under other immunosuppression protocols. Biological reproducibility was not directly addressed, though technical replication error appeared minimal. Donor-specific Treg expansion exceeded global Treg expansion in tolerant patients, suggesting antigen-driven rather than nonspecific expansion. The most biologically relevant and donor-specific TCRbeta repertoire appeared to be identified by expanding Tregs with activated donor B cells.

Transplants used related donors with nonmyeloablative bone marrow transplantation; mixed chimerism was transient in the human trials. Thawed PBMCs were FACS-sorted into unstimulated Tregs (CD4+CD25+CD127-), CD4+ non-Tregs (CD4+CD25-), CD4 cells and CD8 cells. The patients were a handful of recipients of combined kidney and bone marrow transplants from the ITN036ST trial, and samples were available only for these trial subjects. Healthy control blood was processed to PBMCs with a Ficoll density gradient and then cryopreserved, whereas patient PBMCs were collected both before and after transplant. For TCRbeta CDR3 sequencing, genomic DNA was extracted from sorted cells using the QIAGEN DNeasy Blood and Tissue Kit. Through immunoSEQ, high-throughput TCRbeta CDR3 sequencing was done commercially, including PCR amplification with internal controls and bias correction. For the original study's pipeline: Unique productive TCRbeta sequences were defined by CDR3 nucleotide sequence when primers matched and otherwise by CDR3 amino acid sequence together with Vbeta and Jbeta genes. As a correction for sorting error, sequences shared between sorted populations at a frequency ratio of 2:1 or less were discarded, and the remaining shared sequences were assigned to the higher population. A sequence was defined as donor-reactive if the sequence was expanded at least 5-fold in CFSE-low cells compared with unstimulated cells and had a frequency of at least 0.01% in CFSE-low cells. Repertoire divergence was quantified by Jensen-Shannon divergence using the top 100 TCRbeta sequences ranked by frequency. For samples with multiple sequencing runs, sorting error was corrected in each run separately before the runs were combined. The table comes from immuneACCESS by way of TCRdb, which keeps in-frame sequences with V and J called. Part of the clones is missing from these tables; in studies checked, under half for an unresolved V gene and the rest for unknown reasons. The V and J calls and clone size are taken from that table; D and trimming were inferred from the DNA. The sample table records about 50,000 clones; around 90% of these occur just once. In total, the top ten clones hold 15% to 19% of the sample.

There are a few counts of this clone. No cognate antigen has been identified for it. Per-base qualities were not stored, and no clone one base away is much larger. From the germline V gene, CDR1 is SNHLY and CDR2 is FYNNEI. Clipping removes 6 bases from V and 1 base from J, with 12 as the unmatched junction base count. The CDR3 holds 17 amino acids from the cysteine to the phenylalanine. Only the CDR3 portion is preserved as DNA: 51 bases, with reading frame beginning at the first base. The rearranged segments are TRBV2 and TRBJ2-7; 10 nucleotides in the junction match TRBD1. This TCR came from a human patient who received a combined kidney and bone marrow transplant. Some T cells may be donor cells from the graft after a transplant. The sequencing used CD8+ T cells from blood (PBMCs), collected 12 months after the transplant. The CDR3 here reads CASRISTGTGVSYEQYF. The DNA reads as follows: TGTGCCAGCAGGATATCAACCGGGACAGGGGTATCCTACGAGCAGTACTTC.